This T cell receptor (beta chain) was sequenced in a study of shared T cell receptors in the human thymus (dated by TCRdb to the early 2020s). For context, the study as a whole: The study investigated the way shared, self-reactive T-cell receptor alpha chains are produced in the human thymus.

Comment on this clone: Its binding antigen is unknown. No much larger clonotype is one base removed from it; base qualities were not supplied.

The germline V gene sets CDR1 to SGHRS and CDR2 to YFSETQ. The V end loses 4 bases and the J end loses 4 bases, and a stretch of 15 bases separates them. The CDR3 numbers 14 residues from cysteine through phenylalanine. Solely the CDR3 DNA is kept, with 42 bases framed from the first base. Library preparation was by the immunoSEQ multiplex PCR assay. TCRdb took this table from immuneACCESS and kept in-frame rearrangements with V and J called. Such tables lack part of the clones; where checked against another copy, unresolved V genes explain under half of the gap, and the rest is unexplained. This sample holds under 850,000 clones; around nine tenths were observed only once. Around 0.01% of the sample comes from the top ten. This sample was also put to use in a study of human thymus T cells. The second study's authors report: Immunologically healthy infants undergoing open corrective cardiac surgery for congenital heart defects in Finland were used as donors. The thymus tissue came from surgical resects taken out during corrective cardiac surgery. Biased V and J gene segment usage appeared to be present in both thymic and peripheral blood repertoires. According to the related research, thymic TCR repertoires were highly overlapping among unrelated individuals. The study described the TCR alpha and beta repertoires in roughly 8 infant thymus samples and four matching peripheral blood samples. Donor ages ranging from 7 to 244 days were recorded, and about six male and two female infants were included in the cohort. Thymocytes were released mechanically from tissue and stored at -70 °C as pellets of roughly 9-31 million cells. A QIAsymphony instrument was used to extract genomic DNA from frozen cell pellets. TCRB and TCRAD loci were amplified from a standardized quantity of quality-controlled genomic DNA using the immunoSEQ multiplex PCR assay. The amplicons covered the V(D)J region and were long enough to include the CDR3 and to identify the V and J genes. The amplicons were sequenced on an Illumina platform via the commercial immunoSEQ service. Primer bias and sequencing errors were corrected using previously described methods, and TCRAD and TCRB definitions followed the IMGT database. The repertoires were analysed using immunoSEQ Analyzer 3.0 and VDJTools for basic statistics, V/J segment usage, diversity estimates, rarefaction and pairwise overlap. Diversity was estimated using the Chao1, ChaoE, Efron-Thisted, Shannon and inverse Simpson indices, and was also estimated on datasets down-sampled to the size of the smallest sample. Repertoire overlap used strict matching of CDR3 nucleotide sequence, V gene and J gene, with Jaccard-based multidimensional scaling clustering. Thymus samples yielded on average about 810,000 unique TCRB clonotypes, compared with 65,000 to 100,000 from blood samples.

The sequenced sample was thymocytes. The source of this sequence is a boy under three years old with a congenital heart defect. Donor details come from another sample of the same person, matched by shared clones. In this chain, TRBV5-1 is recombined with TRBJ2-7; TRBD1 is possibly the D segment (6 matching bases). The DNA sequence follows: TGCGCCAGCAGCGGTACAGGGATCGGGTACGAGCAGTACTTC. This sequence encodes CASSGTGIGYEQYF.